The 7 T cell receptor beta chains below all came from one sample that was sequenced in a study of Graves' ophthalmopathy and Graves' hyperthyroidism. Amplification of TCR beta CDR3 regions used RNA transcripts. In the first round, RT-PCR was carried out with HTBI primers, and a multiplex PCR formed the second round. TCRdb analysed the multiplex PCR reads with MiXCR anew, one entry per CDR3 protein. The sample consists of approximately 1.2 million distinct CDR3 sequences, about 40% of them appearing once. The sequencing sample was made of peripheral blood or thyroid tissue (not recorded which). The source is an adult man with Graves' hyperthyroidism.

This clonotype was seen a few times. The chain is built from TRBV20-1 and TRBJ2-7; 7 positions match TRBD2. The germline V gene encodes CDR1 DFQATT and CDR2 SNEGSKA (reference sequence). With 1 base clipped from V and 3 bases from J, the junction kept 9 bases outside the gene matches. CDR3 length: 15 amino acids. In DNA form, the CDR3 reads TGCAGTGCTAGAGGAGGCGGGAGTTCCTACTACGAGCAGTACTTC. Encoded protein: CSARGGGSSYYEQYF.

As regards this clonotype: A much larger clone differs by one base, so this may be a read error. This chain uses TRBV25-1 with TRBJ2-5; D gene uncertain. The ends were cut back, 6 bases at V and 6 bases at J, with 17 bases in the middle. The CDR3 covers 14 residues. CDR1 MGHDK and CDR2 SYGVNS come from the germline V gene. The CDR3 spells CASSLVGRAKTQYF. The CDR3 nucleotides are TGTGCCAGCAGCTTAGTGGGTAGGGCGAAGACCCAGTACTTC.

This clonotype was detected ten times or more. This sequence joins TRBV7-2 and TRBJ2-7, with D unclear. CDR1 and CDR2 from the germline V gene are SGHTA and FQGNSA. CDR3 length equals 13 residues. The ends were cut back, 5 bases at V and 0 bases at J, with 8 bases in the middle. CDR3 in amino acids: CASSISTSYEQYF. The CDR3 bases are TGTGCCAGCAGCATAAGTACCTCCTACGAGCAGTACTTC.

Details on this clonotype: A much more abundant neighbour one base away suggests this may be a read error. The chain uses TRBV5-6 and TRBJ1-2, with a possible D match to TRBD1 (6 bases). The CDR3 contains 15 residues. Germline V gene sequence: CDR1 SGHDT, CDR2 YYEEEE. Trimming took off 2 bases at V and 5 bases at J, with 16 bases between the two ends. CDR3 DNA sequence: TGTGCCAGCAGCTTAATGTCCGGACAGTCGTATGGCTACACCTTC. Protein sequence: CASSLMSGQSYGYTF.

V usage is TRBV29-1 and J usage is TRBJ2-7, with D uncertain. The ends were cut back, 8 bases at V and 5 bases at J, with 7 bases in the middle. The CDR3 sequence is 9 residues long. CDR1 and CDR2 from the germline V gene are SQVTM and ANQGSEA. The CDR3 DNA reads as TGCAGCAGGCGCGACGAGCAGTACTTC. This codes for CSRRDEQYF.

This clonotype was seen repeatedly, ten times or more. CDR3 amino acids: CASSFRLTDYGYTF. CDR3 sequence (DNA): TGTGCCAGCAGTTTCCGGCTAACGGACTATGGCTACACCTTC. The chain couples TRBV12-3 or TRBV12-4 to TRBJ1-2, with D uncertain. CDR3 size: 14 residues. The V gene lost 3 bases and the J gene lost 3 bases, with 11 bases spanning the gap.

This clonotype was seen many times. V is TRBV29-1 and J is TRBJ1-1; D uncertain. V was shortened by 6 bases and J by 3 bases, with 8 bases between the two germline ends. Germline CDR1 is SQVTM and CDR2 is ANQGSEA. CDR3 length: 11 residues. The CDR3 DNA reads as TGCAGCGTGGGGTCGGACACTGAAGCTTTCTTT. The encoded protein is CSVGSDTEAFF. The variable domain in full, completed from reference TRBV29-1 and TRBJ1-1, reads SAVISQKPSRDICQRGTSLTIQCQVDSQVTMMFWYRQQPGQSLTLIATANQGSEATYESGFVIDKFPISRPNLTFSTLTVSNMSPEDSSIYLCSVGSDTEAFFGQGTRLTVV.